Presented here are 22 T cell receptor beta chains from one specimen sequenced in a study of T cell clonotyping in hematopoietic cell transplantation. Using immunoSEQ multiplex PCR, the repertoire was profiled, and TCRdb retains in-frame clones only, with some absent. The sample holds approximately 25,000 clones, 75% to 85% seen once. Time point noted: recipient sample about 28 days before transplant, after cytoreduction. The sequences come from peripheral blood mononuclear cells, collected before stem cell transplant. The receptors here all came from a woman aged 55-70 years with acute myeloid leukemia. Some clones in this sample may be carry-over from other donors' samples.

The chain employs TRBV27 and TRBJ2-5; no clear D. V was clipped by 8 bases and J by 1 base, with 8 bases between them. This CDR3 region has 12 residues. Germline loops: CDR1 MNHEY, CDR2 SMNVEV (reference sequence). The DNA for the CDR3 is TGTGCCAGCGGGCGGATCCAAGAGACCCAGTACTTC. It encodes CASGRIQETQYF.

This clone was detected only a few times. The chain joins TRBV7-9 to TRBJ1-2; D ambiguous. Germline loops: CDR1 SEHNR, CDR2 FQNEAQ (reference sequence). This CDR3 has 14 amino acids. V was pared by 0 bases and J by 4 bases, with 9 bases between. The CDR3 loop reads CASSLAGSPYGYTF. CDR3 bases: TGTGCCAGCAGCTTAGCCGGCAGCCCCTATGGCTACACCTTC.

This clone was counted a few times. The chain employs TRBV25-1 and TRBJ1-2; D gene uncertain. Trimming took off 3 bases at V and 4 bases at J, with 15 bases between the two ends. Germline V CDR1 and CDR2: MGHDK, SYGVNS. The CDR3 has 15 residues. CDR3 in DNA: TGTGCCAGCAGTGATCCCGGCGGGAAAGGCTATGGCTACACCTTC. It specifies CASSDPGGKGYGYTF.

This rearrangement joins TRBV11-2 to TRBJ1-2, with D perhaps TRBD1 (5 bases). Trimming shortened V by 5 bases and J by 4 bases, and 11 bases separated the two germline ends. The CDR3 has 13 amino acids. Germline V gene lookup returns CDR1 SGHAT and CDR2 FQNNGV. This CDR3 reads CASSPVGVYGYTF. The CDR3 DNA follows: TGTGCCAGCAGCCCGGTGGGGGTCTATGGCTACACCTTC.

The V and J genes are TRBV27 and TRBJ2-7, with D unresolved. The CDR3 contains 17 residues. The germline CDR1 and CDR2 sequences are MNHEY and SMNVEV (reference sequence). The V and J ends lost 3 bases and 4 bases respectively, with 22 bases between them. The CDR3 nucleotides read TGTGCCAGCAGTTTCGCGACCCCCTATCCGCCCCTTTACGAGCAGTACTTC. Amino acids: CASSFATPYPPLYEQYF.

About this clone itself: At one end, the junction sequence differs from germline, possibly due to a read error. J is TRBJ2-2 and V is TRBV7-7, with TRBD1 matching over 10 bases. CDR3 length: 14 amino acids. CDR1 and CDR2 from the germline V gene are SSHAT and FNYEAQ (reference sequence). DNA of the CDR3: TGTGCTAGCAGCCGGACAGGGGGCACCGGGGAGCTGTTTTTT. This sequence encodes CASSRTGGTGELFF. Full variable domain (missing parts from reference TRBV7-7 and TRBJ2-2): GAGVSQSPRYKVTKRGQDVTLRCDPISSHATLYWYQQALGQGPEFLTYFNYEAQPDKSGLPSDRFSAERPEGSISTLTIQRTEQRDSAMYRCASSRTGGTGELFFGEGSRLTVL.

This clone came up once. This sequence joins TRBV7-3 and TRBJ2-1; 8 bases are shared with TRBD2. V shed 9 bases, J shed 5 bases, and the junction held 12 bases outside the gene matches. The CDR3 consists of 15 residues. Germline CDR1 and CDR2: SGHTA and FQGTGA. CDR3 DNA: TGTGCCAGTACCCCAGGCGGGGGGTCGAACAATGAGCAGTTCTTC. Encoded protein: CASTPGGGSNNEQFF.

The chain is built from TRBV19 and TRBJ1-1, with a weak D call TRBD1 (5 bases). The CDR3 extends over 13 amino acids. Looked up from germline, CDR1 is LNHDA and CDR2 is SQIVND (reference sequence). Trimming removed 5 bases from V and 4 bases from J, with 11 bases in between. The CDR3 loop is CASSVSGATEAFF. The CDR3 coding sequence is TGTGCCAGTAGTGTAAGCGGGGCCACTGAAGCTTTCTTT.

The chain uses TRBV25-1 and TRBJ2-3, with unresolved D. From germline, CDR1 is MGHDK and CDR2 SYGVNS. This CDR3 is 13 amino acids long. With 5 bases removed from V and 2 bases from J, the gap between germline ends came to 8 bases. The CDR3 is CASSSQSTDTQYF. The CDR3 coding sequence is TGTGCCAGCAGTTCCCAGTCCACAGATACGCAGTATTTT. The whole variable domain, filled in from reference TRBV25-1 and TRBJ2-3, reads EADIYQTPRYLVIGTGKKITLECSQTMGHDKMYWYQQDPGMELHLIHYSYGVNSTEKGDLSSESTVSRIRTEHFPLTLESARPSHTSQYLCASSSQSTDTQYFGPGTRLTVL.

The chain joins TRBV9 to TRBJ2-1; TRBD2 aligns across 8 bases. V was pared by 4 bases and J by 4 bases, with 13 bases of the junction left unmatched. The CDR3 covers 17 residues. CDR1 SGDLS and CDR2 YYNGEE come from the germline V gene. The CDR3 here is CASSPHNAGGSYNEQFF. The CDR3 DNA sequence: TGTGCCAGCAGCCCCCATAACGCGGGGGGCTCTTACAATGAGCAGTTCTTC.

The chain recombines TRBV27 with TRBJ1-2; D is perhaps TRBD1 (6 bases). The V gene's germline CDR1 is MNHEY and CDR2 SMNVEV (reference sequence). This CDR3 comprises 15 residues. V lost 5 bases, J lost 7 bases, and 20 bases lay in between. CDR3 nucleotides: TGTGCCAGCAGTACCCTACAGGGATTGGGAGGTGGCTACACCTTC. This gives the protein CASSTLQGLGGGYTF.

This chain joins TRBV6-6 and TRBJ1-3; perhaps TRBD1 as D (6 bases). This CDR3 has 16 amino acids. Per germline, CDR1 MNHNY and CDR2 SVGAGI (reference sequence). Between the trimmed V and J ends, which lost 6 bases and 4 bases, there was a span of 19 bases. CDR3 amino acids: CASSVDSGQMGNTIYF. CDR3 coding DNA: TGTGCCAGCAGCGTGGACAGCGGCCAAATGGGAAACACCATATATTTT.

CDR3 nucleotide sequence: TGTGCCAGCAGCTTAGACAGGAGTGGCTACACCTTC. Amino acids: CASSLDRSGYTF. The chain couples TRBV11-2 to TRBJ1-2, with D unclear. V dropped 0 bases and J dropped 7 bases, with 6 bases sitting between them. Germline-derived CDR1 and CDR2 are SGHAT and FQNNGV. CDR3 size: 12 residues.

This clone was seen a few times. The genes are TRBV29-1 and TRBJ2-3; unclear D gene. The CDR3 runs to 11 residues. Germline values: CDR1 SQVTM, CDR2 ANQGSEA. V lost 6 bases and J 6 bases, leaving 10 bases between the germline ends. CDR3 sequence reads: CSVSERDTQYF. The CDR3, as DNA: TGCAGCGTGAGTGAAAGGGATACGCAGTATTTT.

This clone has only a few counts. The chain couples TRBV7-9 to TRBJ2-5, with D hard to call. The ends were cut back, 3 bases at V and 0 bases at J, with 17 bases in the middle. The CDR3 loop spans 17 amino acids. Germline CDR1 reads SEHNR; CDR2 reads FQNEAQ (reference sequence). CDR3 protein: CASSFPLGRQDQETQYF. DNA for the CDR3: TGTGCCAGCAGCTTTCCCTTGGGCCGGCAGGACCAAGAGACCCAGTACTTC.

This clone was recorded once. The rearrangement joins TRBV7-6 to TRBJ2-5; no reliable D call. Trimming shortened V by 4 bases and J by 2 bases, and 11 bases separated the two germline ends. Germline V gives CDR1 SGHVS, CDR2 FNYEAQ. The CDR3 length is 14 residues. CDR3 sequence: CASSSWATQETQYF. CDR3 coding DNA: TGTGCCAGCAGCTCCTGGGCTACACAAGAGACCCAGTACTTC.

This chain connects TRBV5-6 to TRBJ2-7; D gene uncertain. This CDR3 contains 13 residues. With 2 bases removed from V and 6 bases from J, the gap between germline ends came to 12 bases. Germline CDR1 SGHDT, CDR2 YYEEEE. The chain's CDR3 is CASSFVSVGEQYF. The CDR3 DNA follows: TGTGCCAGCAGCTTTGTGTCCGTGGGCGAGCAGTACTTC.

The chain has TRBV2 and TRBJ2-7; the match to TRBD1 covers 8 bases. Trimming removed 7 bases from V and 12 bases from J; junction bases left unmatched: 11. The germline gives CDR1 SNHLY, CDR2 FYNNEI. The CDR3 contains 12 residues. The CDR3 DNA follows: TGTGCCAGCACCCTTGGACAGGGTTATCCGTACTTC. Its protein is CASTLGQGYPYF.

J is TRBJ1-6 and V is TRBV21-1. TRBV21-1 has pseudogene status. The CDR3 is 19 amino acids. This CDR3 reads CASSKDPPPGALYNSPLHF. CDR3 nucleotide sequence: TGTGCCAGCAGCAAAGACCCCCCCCCGGGGGCCCTCTATAATTCACCCCTCCACTTT.

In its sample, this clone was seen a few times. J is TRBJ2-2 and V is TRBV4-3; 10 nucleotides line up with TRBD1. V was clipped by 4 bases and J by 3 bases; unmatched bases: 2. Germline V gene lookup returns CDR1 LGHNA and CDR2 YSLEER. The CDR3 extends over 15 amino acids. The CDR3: CASSPGTGDTGELFF. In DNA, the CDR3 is TGCGCCAGCAGCCCGGGGACAGGGGACACCGGGGAGCTGTTTTTT.

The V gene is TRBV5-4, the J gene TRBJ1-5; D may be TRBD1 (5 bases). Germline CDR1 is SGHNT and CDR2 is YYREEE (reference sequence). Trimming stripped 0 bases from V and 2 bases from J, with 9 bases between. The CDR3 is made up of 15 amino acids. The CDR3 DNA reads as TGTGCCAGCAGCTTGGCAGGGTCTGGCAATCAGCCCCAGCATTTT. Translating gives CASSLAGSGNQPQHF.

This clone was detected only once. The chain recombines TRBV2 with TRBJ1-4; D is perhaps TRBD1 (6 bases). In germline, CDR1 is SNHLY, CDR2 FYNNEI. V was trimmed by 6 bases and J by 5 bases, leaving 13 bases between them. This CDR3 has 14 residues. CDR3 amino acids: CASRGSRGNEKLFF. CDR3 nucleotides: TGTGCCAGCAGGGGGTCCAGGGGCAATGAAAAACTGTTTTTT.